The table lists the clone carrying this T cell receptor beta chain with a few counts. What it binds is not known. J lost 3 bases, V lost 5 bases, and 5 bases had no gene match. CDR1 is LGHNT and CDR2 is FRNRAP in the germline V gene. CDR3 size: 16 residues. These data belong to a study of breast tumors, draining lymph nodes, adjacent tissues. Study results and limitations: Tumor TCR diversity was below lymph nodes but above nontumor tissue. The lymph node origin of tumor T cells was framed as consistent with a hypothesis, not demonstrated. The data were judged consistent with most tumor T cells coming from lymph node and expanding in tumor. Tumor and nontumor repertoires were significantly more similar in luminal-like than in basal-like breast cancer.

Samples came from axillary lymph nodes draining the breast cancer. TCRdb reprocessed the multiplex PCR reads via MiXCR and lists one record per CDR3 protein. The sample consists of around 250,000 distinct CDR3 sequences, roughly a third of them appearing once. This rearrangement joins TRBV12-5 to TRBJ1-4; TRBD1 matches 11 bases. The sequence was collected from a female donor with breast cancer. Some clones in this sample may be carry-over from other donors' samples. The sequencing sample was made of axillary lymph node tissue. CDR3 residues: CASGPGQGASNEKLFF. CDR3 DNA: TGTGCTAGTGGTCCTGGACAGGGGGCTTCTAATGAAAAACTGTTTTTT.